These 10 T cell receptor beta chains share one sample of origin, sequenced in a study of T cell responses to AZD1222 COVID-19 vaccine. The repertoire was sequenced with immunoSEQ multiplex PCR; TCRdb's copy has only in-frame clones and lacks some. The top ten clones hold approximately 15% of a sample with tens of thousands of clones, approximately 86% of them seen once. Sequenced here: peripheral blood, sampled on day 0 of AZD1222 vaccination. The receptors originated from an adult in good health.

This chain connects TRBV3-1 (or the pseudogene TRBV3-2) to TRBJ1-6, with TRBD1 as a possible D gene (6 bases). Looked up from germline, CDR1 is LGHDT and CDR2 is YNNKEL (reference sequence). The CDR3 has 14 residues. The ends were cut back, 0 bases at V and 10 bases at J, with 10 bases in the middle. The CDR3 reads CASSQDGGGSPLHF. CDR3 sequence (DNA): TGTGCCAGCAGCCAAGACGGAGGGGGATCACCCCTCCACTTT.

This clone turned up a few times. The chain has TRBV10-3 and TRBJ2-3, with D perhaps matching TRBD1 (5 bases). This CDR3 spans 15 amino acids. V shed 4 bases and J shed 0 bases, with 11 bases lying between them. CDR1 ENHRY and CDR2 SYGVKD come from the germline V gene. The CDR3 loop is CAISVRGLSTDTQYF. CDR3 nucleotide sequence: TGTGCCATCAGTGTAAGGGGTCTTAGCACAGATACGCAGTATTTT.

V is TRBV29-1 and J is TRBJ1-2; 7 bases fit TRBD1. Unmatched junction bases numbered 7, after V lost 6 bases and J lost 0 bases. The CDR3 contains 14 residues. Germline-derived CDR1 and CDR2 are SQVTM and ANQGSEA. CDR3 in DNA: TGCAGCGTCTCCGGGGACAGCGCTAACTATGGCTACACCTTC. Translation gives CSVSGDSANYGYTF.

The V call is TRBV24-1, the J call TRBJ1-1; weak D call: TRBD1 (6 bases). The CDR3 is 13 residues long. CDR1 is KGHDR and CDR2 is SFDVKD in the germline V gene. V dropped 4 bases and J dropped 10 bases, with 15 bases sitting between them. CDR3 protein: CATSERTERGAFF. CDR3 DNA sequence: TGTGCCACCAGTGAACGGACAGAGAGGGGAGCTTTCTTT.

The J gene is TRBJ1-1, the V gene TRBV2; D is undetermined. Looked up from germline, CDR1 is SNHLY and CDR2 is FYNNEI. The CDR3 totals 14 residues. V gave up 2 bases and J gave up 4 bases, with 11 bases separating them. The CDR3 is CASSESRWVTEAFF. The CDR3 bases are TGTGCCAGCAGTGAAAGTAGGTGGGTCACTGAAGCTTTCTTT. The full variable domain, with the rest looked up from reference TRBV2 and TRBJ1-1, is EPEVTQTPSHQVTQMGQEVILRCVPISNHLYFYWYRQILGQKVEFLVSFYNNEISEKSEIFDDQFSVERPDGSNFTLKIRSTKLEDSAMYFCASSESRWVTEAFFGQGTRLTVV.

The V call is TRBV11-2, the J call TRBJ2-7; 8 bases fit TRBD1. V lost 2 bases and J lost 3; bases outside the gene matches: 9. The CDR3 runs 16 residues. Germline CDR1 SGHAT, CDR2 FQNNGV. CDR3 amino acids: CASSLTNRGIIYEQYF. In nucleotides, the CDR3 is TGTGCCAGCAGCTTAACCAACAGGGGGATCATCTACGAGCAGTACTTC.

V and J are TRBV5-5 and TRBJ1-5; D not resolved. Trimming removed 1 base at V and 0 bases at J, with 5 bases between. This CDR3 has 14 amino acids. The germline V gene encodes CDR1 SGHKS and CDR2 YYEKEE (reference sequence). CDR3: CASSLYGSNQPQHF. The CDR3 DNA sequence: TGTGCCAGCAGCTTGTACGGTAGCAATCAGCCCCAGCATTTT.

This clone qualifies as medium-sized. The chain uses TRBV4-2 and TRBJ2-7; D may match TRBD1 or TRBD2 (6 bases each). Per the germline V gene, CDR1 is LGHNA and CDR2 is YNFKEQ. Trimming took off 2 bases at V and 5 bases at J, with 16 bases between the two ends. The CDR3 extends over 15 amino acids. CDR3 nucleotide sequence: TGTGCCAGCAGCCAATCACAGGGAGGATATGACGAGCAGTACTTC. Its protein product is CASSQSQGGYDEQYF.

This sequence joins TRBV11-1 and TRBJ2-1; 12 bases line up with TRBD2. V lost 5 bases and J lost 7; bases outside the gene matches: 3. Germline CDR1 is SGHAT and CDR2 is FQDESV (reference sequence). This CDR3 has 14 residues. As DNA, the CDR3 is TGTGCCAGCAGCGGAGGACTAGCGGGGAATGAGCAGTTCTTC. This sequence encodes CASSGGLAGNEQFF.

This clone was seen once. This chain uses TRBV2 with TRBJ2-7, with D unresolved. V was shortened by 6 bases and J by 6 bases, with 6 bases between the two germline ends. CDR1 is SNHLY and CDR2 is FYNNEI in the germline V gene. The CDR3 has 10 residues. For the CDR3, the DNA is TGTGCCAGCAGCATCGCCGAGCAGTACTTC. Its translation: CASSIAEQYF.